The T cell receptor beta chain described here comes from a study of blood T cell repertoires in COVID-19. For the study at large: Sources were T cells, B-cell-depleted T cells, or PBMCs; the material itself was cDNA or gDNA.

Per the study methods: Amplification of reference gene primers was used by the study to estimate nucleated cell counts. Only in-frame clones appear in the TCRdb table, and some are missing; sequencing was by immunoSEQ multiplex PCR. V, J and clone size are taken as reported in that table, and D and trimming were inferred from the DNA itself. The data contain about 160,000 clones, 60% to 80% of them singletons. V was pared by 10 bases and J by 4 bases, with 19 bases of the junction left unmatched. The CDR3 spans 16 residues. The germline CDR1 and CDR2 sequences are MNHNY and SVGAGI (reference sequence).

The chain combines TRBV6-6 with TRBJ2-7; 7 bases are a match to TRBD2. The specimen was peripheral blood. This TCR came from a man between 65 and 79 years old with acute or convalescent COVID-19. Here the CDR3 reads CATTSLGQREGYEQYF. CDR3 DNA sequence: TGTGCCACTACCTCGTTAGGCCAGCGGGAAGGGTACGAGCAGTACTTC.